The 2 T cell receptor beta chains presented below share a single source sample, sequenced in a study of post-analysis software for immune sequencing data. Overall study findings and caveats: Controls had lower frequencies than patients of a handful of TRBV segments, which included TRBV5-6, TRBV5-1 and TRBV20-1.

Antigens for these TCRs are unknown. The TCR beta cDNA libraries contained unique molecular identifiers. From the PCR reads, TCRdb called clonotypes with MiXCR, one entry per CDR3 protein. Seen here are roughly 800,000 distinct CDR3 sequences, less than 35% observed once, and the top ten hold 0.55% to 0.65%. The sample was blood. The receptors were sampled from a girl aged 10-17 years with multiple sclerosis.

The rearrangement uses TRBV29-1 and TRBJ2-7; 11 bases map to TRBD1. The germline V gene encodes CDR1 SQVTM and CDR2 ANQGSEA. The CDR3 consists of 11 residues. CDR3 residues: CRDRGFYEQYF. CDR3 coding DNA: TGCCGGGACAGGGGGTTCTACGAGCAGTACTTC.

This clonotype was observed a few times. This rearrangement joins TRBV12-3 or TRBV12-4 to TRBJ2-2, with D possibly TRBD1 on 7 matching bases. The CDR3 is made up of 14 amino acids. The V end was cut by 6 bases, the J end by 3 bases, with 11 bases between. This chain's CDR3 is CASRTRGDTGELFF. The CDR3 DNA reads as TGTGCCAGCAGGACCAGGGGGGACACCGGGGAGCTGTTTTTT.